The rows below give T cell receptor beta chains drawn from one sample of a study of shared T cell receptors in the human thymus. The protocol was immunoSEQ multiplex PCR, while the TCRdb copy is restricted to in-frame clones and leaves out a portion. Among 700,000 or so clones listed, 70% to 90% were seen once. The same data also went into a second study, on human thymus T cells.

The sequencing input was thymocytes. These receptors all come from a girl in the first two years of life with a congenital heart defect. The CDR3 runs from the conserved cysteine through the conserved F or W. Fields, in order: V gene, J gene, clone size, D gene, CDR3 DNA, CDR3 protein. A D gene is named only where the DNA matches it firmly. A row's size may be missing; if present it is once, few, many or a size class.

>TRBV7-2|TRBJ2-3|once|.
TGTGCCAGCAGGCGTGACTGGCGCACAGATACGCAGTATTTT
CASRRDWRTDTQYF
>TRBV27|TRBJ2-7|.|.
TGTGCCAGCAGTTTGAGGGGGGGGGTACGAGTCCACGAGCAGTACTTC
CASSLRGGVRVHEQYF
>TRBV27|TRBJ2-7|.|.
TGTGCCAGCAGCATACGTCGCGGGGCCTACGAGCAGTACTTC
CASSIRRGAYEQYF
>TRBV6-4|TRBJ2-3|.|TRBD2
TGTGCCAGCAGCCCTACCTTGGCGGGGGTGGGAGATACGCAGTATTTT
CASSPTLAGVGDTQYF
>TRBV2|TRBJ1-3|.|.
TGTGCCAGCAGTGAAAGATGCTGCGGGGACACCATATATTTT
CASSERCCGDTIYF
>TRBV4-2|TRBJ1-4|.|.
TGTGCCAGCAGCCAACCCACAGGCTGGGGCACAACTAATGAAAAACTGTTTTTT
CASSQPTGWGTTNEKLFF
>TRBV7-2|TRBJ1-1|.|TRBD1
TGTGCCAGCAGACAGACAGGGGGCGTTTATCCCACTGAAGCTTTCTTT
CASRQTGGVYPTEAFF
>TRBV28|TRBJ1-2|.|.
TGTGCCAGCAGTCCCTTACAGCCGACACCCTATGGCTACACCTTC
CASSPLQPTPYGYTF
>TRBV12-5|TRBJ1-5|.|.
TGTGCTAGTGGTTTGGAGAGGGGGTTTTGGAGCAATCAGCCCCAGCATTTT
CASGLERGFWSNQPQHF
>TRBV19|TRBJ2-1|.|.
TGTGCCAGTAGTATACCCTCGAGGGTCGGAAAAGGGCAGTTCTTC
CASSIPSRVGKGQFF
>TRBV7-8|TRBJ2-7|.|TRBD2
TGTGCCAGCAGATCCACACCAACTAGCGGGGGGAACTACGAGCAGTACTTC
CASRSTPTSGGNYEQYF
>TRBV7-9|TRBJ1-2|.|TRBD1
TGTGCCAGCAGTCGGGACAGCCCGTATGGCTACACCTTC
CASSRDSPYGYTF
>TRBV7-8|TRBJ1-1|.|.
TGTGCCAGCATCAAGACAGGCGAGAACACTGAAGCTTTCTTT
CASIKTGENTEAFF
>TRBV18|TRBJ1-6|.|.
TGTGCCAGCTCACCAGGGTCGGAGGTACCCCGAGATAATTCACCCCTCCACTTT
CASSPGSEVPRDNSPLHF
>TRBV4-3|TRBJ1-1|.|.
TGCGCCAGCAGCCAAGATCGAATCCCGCCGGGTGTGAACACTGAAGCTTTCTTT
CASSQDRIPPGVNTEAFF
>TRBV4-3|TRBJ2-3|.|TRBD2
TGCGCCAGCAGCCAAAAAATACTAGCGGGGGAAACCCCTAGCACAGATACGCAGTATTTT
CASSQKILAGETPSTDTQYF
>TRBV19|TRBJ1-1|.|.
TGTGCCAGTAGTATAATAACGTTGGAGGGACCTGAAGCTTTCTTT
CASSIITLEGPEAFF
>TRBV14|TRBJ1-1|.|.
TGTGCCAGCAGCCAAGGGAGGGGAAGGGTTGACACTGAAGCTTTCTTT
CASSQGRGRVDTEAFF
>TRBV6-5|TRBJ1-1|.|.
TGTGCCAGCAGTTACTCGAGTTCCTTTACTGAAGCTTTCTTT
CASSYSSSFTEAFF
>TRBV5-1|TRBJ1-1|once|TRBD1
TGCGCCAGCAGCCCGACAGGGGGGAGGAGCACTGAAGCTTTCTTT
CASSPTGGRSTEAFF
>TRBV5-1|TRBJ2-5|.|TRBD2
TGCGCCAGCAGCTTCGGGACTAGCGGGGGCCCAGCTGCCACAGAGACCCAGTACTTC
CASSFGTSGGPAATETQYF
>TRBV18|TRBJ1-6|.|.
TGTGCCAGCTCACCAGGGCCACGGACAGCGTTGGGGAACAGGCCGTCACCCCTCCACTTT
CASSPGPRTALGNRPSPLHF
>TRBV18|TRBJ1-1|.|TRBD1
TGTGCCAGCTCACCACCTTGTGACAGGGAGGTCACTGAAGCTTTCTTT
CASSPPCDREVTEAFF
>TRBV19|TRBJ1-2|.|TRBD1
TGTGCCGGATACAGGGGTCCTAACTATGGCTACACCTTC
CAGYRGPNYGYTF
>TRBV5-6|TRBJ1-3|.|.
TGTGCCAGCAGCTTGACACCTCGTATTCATGAGGCTGGGAACACCATATATTTT
CASSLTPRIHEAGNTIYF
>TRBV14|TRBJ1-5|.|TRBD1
TGTGCCAGCAGCCAACCACGACAGGGGGCGAGTCAGCCCCAGCATTTT
CASSQPRQGASQPQHF
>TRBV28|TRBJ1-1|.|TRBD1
TGTGCCAGCAGTTTATACGACAGGGGGCCTGGGAACACTGAAGCTTTCTTT
CASSLYDRGPGNTEAFF
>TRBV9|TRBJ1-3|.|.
TGTGCCAGCAGCCCCCTAGACAGCTGTAGAAACACCATATATTTT
CASSPLDSCRNTIYF
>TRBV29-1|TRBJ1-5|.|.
TGCAGCCCGGAACGACAGGTCAATCAGCCCCAGCATTTT
CSPERQVNQPQHF
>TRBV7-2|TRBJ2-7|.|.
TGTGCCAGCAGCTTGAGAGGATACGAGCAGTACTTC
CASSLRGYEQYF
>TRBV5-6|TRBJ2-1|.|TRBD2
TGTGCCAGCGCGACTGCCGGGACTAGCGGGGGTGATGAGCAGTTCTTC
CASATAGTSGGDEQFF
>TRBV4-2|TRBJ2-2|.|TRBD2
TGTGCCAGCAGCCAGGCACAACGGGGGGGCCGATCGAACGGGGAGCTGTTTTTT
CASSQAQRGGRSNGELFF
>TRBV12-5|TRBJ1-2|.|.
TGTGCTAGTGGTTTACAGGGAATATATGGCTACACCTTC
CASGLQGIYGYTF
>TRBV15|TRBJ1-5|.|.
TGTGCCACCAGCAGAGATCGGGAGATATCCAGCCTAGATCAGCCCCAGCATTTT
CATSRDREISSLDQPQHF
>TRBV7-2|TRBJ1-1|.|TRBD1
TGTGCCAGCAGCCCCGCTGATGACAGGGGGAACACTGAAGCTTTCTTT
CASSPADDRGNTEAFF
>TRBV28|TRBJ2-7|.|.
TGTGCCAGCAGTGACCGGGACACCCTCCTATACGAGCAGTACTTC
CASSDRDTLLYEQYF
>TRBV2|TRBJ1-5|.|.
TGTGCCAGCAGTCGGGGTCAGGGGCAGCCCCAGCATTTT
CASSRGQGQPQHF
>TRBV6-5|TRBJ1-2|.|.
TGTGCCAGCAGTACGGGCTATGGCTACACCTTC
CASSTGYGYTF
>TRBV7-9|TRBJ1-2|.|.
TGTGCCAGCAGCTTTTTACTAGAGCGTAACTATGGCTACACCTTC
CASSFLLERNYGYTF
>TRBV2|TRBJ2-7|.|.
TGTGCCAGCAGTGAGGCAGCGAGACCCTACGAGCAGTACTTC
CASSEAARPYEQYF
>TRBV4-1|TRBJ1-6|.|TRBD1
TGCGCCAGCAGCCATACTGGACAGGGAAATTCACCCCTCCACTTT
CASSHTGQGNSPLHF
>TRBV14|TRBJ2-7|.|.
TGTGCCAGCAGCCAATGGCCAGACGAGCAGTACTTC
CASSQWPDEQYF
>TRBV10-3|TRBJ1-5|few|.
TGTGCCATCAGCGTTGACAGGTACAATCAGCCCCAGCATTTT
CAISVDRYNQPQHF
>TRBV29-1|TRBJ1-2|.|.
TGCAGCGTTGAACGGCGGAGCTTGGGCTACACCTTC
CSVERRSLGYTF
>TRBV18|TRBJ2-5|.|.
TGTGCCAGCTCAGCCCCTCGACTAGGACGCTCCGGGCTCGTACAAGAGACCCAGTACTTC
CASSAPRLGRSGLVQETQYF
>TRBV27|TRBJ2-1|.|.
TGTGCCAGCAAAACCCCTGGCAGTGAGCAGTTCTTC
CASKTPGSEQFF
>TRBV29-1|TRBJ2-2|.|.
TGCAGCGTTGAATCCGACCAGGATTCCACCGGGGAGCTGTTTTTT
CSVESDQDSTGELFF
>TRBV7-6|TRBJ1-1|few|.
TGTGCCAGCAGCTTCACGTCAGGGGATCACACTGAAGCTTTCTTT
CASSFTSGDHTEAFF
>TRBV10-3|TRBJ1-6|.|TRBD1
TGTGCCATCAGCCGATACTCCGGGACAGCTGATTCACCCCTCCACTTT
CAISRYSGTADSPLHF
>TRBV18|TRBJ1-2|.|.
TGTGCCAGCTCACCGGGGGGGCAAGGCTACACCTTC
CASSPGGQGYTF
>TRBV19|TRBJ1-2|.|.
TGTGCCAGTAGTATAGAGTATGAGGGTAACTATGGCTACACCTTC
CASSIEYEGNYGYTF
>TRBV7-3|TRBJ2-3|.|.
TGTGCCAGCAGGGGGAGTATCAGGCCGACAGATACGCAGTATTTT
CASRGSIRPTDTQYF
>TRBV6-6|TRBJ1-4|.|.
TGTGCCAGCAGTTACTCGCCGGGTTCTAATGAAAAACTGTTTTTT
CASSYSPGSNEKLFF
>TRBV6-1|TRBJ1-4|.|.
TGTGCCAGCAGTGAATGTGGGGGGATTAGTAATGAAAAACTGTTTTTT
CASSECGGISNEKLFF
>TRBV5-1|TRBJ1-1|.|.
TGCGCCAGCTCCGTAACAGCACTGAACACTGAAGCTTTCTTT
CASSVTALNTEAFF
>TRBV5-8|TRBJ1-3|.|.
TGTGCCAGCAGCTTGGTTACGGGAGACTCTGGAAACACCATATATTTT
CASSLVTGDSGNTIYF
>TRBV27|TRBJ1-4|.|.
TGTGCCAGCAGTCGTCGGCTTCCGGTGGGGCATATCGAAAAACTGTTTTTT
CASSRRLPVGHIEKLFF
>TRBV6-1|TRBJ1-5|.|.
TGTGCCAGCAATGAGGGGTTCGGCGGGGGGGGAGACAATCAGCCCCAGCATTTT
CASNEGFGGGGDNQPQHF
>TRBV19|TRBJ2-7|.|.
TGTGCCAGTAGTCCCGAGACAGTCTACGAGCAGTACTTC
CASSPETVYEQYF
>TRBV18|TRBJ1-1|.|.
TGTGCCAGCTCCCACCACAAATCAGAAGCTTTCTTT
CASSHHKSEAFF